The present T cell receptor beta chain was sequenced within a study of read filtering for tumor transcriptome and immune sequencing. Study summary: TCR-mapped reads were about 4 to 11 million with IR-seq versus about 85 to 1273 with RNA-seq.

At the time of active disease, bone marrow was collected from every patient. This clonotype occurred many times. Its antigen remains unidentified. This library used roughly 370 ng RNA and molecular barcoded adaptors spanning alpha/delta and beta/gamma chains. TCRdb called the reads again in MiXCR, with one record for every CDR3 protein. This sample has 40,000 or so distinct CDR3 sequences, with over 10% found just once. Findings and limits, study-wide: The CD138-negative fraction was mixed bone marrow immune cells, not pure T cells.

Germline-derived CDR1 and CDR2 are SGHRS and YFSETQ. The CDR3 spans 16 residues. Trimming removed 1 base at V and 2 bases at J, with 13 bases between. The chain links TRBV5-1 to TRBJ1-5; D possibly corresponds to TRBD1 (5 bases). Sequenced material: a population of CD138-negative cells sorted from bone marrow. This clonotype was obtained from a donor aged 40 or older with multiple myeloma. The CDR3 region is CASSLTGRSGNQPQHF. DNA for the CDR3: TGCGCCAGCAGCTTGACAGGAAGGAGCGGCAATCAGCCCCAGCATTTT.